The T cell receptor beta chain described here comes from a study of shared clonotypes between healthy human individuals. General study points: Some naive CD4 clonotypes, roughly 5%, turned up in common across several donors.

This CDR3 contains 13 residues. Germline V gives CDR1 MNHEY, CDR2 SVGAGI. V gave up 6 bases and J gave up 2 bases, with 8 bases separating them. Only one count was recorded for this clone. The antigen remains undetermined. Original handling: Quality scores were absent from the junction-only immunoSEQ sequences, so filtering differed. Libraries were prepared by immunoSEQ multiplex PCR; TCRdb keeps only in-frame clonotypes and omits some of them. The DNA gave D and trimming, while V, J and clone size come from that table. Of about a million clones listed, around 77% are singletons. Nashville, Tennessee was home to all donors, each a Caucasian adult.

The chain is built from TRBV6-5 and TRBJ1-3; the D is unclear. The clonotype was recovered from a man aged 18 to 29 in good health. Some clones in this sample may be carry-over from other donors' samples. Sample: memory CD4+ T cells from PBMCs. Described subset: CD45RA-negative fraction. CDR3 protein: CASRSGAGNTIYF. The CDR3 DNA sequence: TGTGCCAGCAGATCAGGAGCTGGAAACACCATATATTTT.